These 32 T cell receptor beta chains originate from one sample sequenced in a study of Graves' ophthalmopathy and Graves' hyperthyroidism. From RNA, the CDR3 regions of TCR beta chains were amplified and sequenced. In the first round, RT-PCR was carried out with HTBI primers, and a multiplex PCR formed the second round. TCRdb processed the multiplex PCR reads anew with MiXCR; each CDR3 protein has one entry. The sample records 1 million to 1.3 million distinct CDR3 sequences, about 38% being singletons. The sequenced material came from peripheral blood or thyroid tissue (not recorded which). These receptors came from an adult man with Graves' hyperthyroidism.

The CDR3 DNA is TGTGCCAGCAGTGACTCAGGGGAAGGTTCACCCCTCCACTTT. This gives the protein CASSDSGEGSPLHF. The rearrangement uses TRBV12-3 or TRBV12-4 and TRBJ1-6, with D perhaps matching TRBD1 (6 bases). The CDR3 contains 14 residues. V was pared by 5 bases and J by 9 bases, with 14 bases between.

The V gene is TRBV5-5, the J gene TRBJ1-1; tentative D call: TRBD1 (5 bases). Germline lookup yields CDR1 SGHKS and CDR2 YYEKEE (reference sequence). V dropped 6 bases and J dropped 4 bases, with 19 bases sitting between them. CDR3 length: 15 amino acids. The CDR3 DNA is TGTGCCAGCATAACGGGAATCAGGGAGATCACTGAAGCTTTCTTT. It yields the protein CASITGIREITEAFF. The full variable domain, with the rest looked up from reference TRBV5-5 and TRBJ1-1, is DAGVTQSPTHLIKTRGQQVTLRCSPISGHKSVSWYQQVLGQGPQFIFQYYEKEERGRGNFPDRFSARQFPNYSSELNVNALLLGDSALYLCASITGIREITEAFFGQGTRLTVV.

This clonotype was detected only a few times. The V call is TRBV7-9, the J call TRBJ2-7; D is possibly TRBD2 (6 bases). Germline assignment: CDR1 SEHNR and CDR2 FQNEAQ (reference sequence). This CDR3 is built from 16 residues. V lost 4 bases to trimming and J lost 0 bases, with 16 bases between them. CDR3 in amino acids: CASSSGGTDLSYEQYF. For the CDR3, the DNA is TGTGCCAGCAGCTCCGGAGGGACGGACCTCTCCTACGAGCAGTACTTC.

The rearrangement joins TRBV10-3 to TRBJ2-1; D gene uncertain. Germline values: CDR1 ENHRY, CDR2 SYGVKD. This CDR3 has 16 residues. V dropped 10 bases and J dropped 7 bases, with 26 bases sitting between them. DNA for the CDR3: TGTGCCACCGCCGCCGGAAACATGGCCAATGTGAATGAGCAGTTCTTC. Protein: CATAAGNMANVNEQFF.

This clonotype was seen repeatedly, ten times or more. The gene calls are TRBV5-1 and TRBJ1-6, with 7 bases aligning to TRBD1. This CDR3 is built from 13 residues. The germline gives CDR1 SGHRS, CDR2 YFSETQ. Trimming removed 6 bases from V and 7 bases from J; junction bases left unmatched: 4. The CDR3 DNA reads as TGCGCCAGCAACGACAGGGACAATTCACCCCTCCACTTT. As protein: CASNDRDNSPLHF.

This clonotype was counted many times. The V gene is TRBV27, the J gene TRBJ1-5; a weak D match, TRBD1 (6 bases). The CDR3 extends over 15 amino acids. Trimming removed 8 bases from V and 3 bases from J, with 17 bases in between. The germline CDR1 and CDR2 sequences are MNHEY and SMNVEV (reference sequence). The CDR3 sequence is CASAHQGTNNQPQHF. CDR3 DNA sequence: TGTGCCAGCGCCCATCAGGGGACAAACAATCAGCCCCAGCATTTT.

This clonotype occurred many times. This sequence joins TRBV5-8 and TRBJ2-5; D may be TRBD2 (6 bases). The V gene's germline CDR1 is SGHTS and CDR2 YDEGEE. The V gene lost 5 bases and the J gene lost 2 bases, with 10 bases spanning the gap. The CDR3 consists of 13 residues. CDR3 in DNA: TGTGCCAGCAGGACTAGAGTTCAAGAGACCCAGTACTTC. Protein: CASRTRVQETQYF.

In this sample, this clonotype turned up many times. The chain combines TRBV7-8 with TRBJ2-7; 8 nucleotides match TRBD2. From germline, CDR1 is SGHVS and CDR2 FQNEAQ. The CDR3 is 16 residues long. The V segment lost 5 bases and the J segment 4 bases; nucleotides outside the gene matches: 13. This CDR3 reads CASSVEGGSGGYEQYF. DNA for the CDR3: TGTGCCAGCAGCGTCGAAGGCGGAAGCGGGGGTTACGAGCAGTACTTC. The complete variable domain, with remaining parts taken from reference TRBV7-8 and TRBJ2-7, reads GAGVSQSPRYKVAKRGQDVALRCDPISGHVSLFWYQQALGQGPEFLTYFQNEAQLDKSGLPSDRFFAERPEGSVSTLKIQRTQQEDSAVYLCASSVEGGSGGYEQYFGPGTRLTVT.

This clonotype was counted at least ten times. This chain connects TRBV7-9 to TRBJ2-7; 9 bases are shared with TRBD1. The ends lost 5 bases at V and 7 bases at J; junction bases unmatched: 15. The CDR3 spans 16 residues. Per the germline V gene, CDR1 is SEHNR and CDR2 is FQNEAQ (reference sequence). CDR3 sequence reads: CASSRTGEDFLDEQYF. CDR3 nucleotides: TGTGCCAGCAGCAGGACAGGGGAAGACTTTCTGGATGAGCAGTACTTC.

Of note for this clonotype: It is likely a read error, because the conserved phenylalanine at the end of the CDR3 is missing. The chain links TRBV10-3 to TRBJ1-1; a possible D gene is TRBD1 (5 bases). CDR1 ENHRY and CDR2 SYGVKD come from the germline V gene. The CDR3 contains 13 residues. V was shortened by 7 bases and J by 4 bases, with 13 bases between the two germline ends. CDR3 protein: CAINSAGGTEAFL. The DNA of the CDR3 is TGTGCCATCAATTCGGCGGGGGGCACTGAAGCTTTCCTT.

This clonotype was detected once. Compared with germline, one end of the junction differs, possibly owing to a read error. The gene calls are TRBV6-5 and TRBJ1-1, with 7 bases that match TRBD1. From germline, CDR1 is MNHEY and CDR2 SVGAGI. This CDR3 region has 15 residues. The CDR3 loop reads CASSPPRDRASLASF. The CDR3 DNA follows: TGTGCCAGCAGCCCTCCGCGAGACAGGGCTTCCCTGGCTTCCTTT.

This clonotype was detected once. This chain links TRBV30 with TRBJ1-3; D not certain. Trimming removed 3 bases at V and 4 bases at J, with 7 bases between. CDR1 and CDR2 (germline): GTSNPN, SVGIG (reference sequence). The CDR3 consists of 12 residues. CDR3: CAWSDIGNTIYF. The CDR3 DNA reads TGTGCCTGGAGCGACATAGGAAACACCATATATTTT. Looking up the rest from reference TRBV30 and TRBJ1-3 gives the full variable domain: SQTIHQWPATLVQPVGSPLSLECTVEGTSNPNLYWYRQAAGRGLQLLFYSVGIGQISSEVPQNLSASRPQDRQFILSSKKLLLSDSGFYLCAWSDIGNTIYFGEGSWLTVV.

This clonotype was counted only a few times. The V gene is TRBV7-2, the J gene TRBJ1-1; 7 bases are a match to TRBD1. The CDR3 sequence is 17 residues long. The V gene end was trimmed by 6 bases and the J gene end by 6 bases; junction bases not matched to a gene: 19. Germline CDR1 SGHTA, CDR2 FQGNSA. CDR3 sequence: CASSLPRTGAIVPEAFF. The CDR3 DNA reads TGTGCCAGCAGTCTGCCCCGGACAGGAGCAATCGTCCCTGAAGCTTTCTTT.

Points on this clonotype: Relative to the germline gene, one junction end is altered; a read error may explain this. The chain carries TRBV14 and TRBJ1-4, with no clear D. Germline-derived CDR1 and CDR2 are SGHDN and FVKESK. There are 16 residues in the CDR3. In nucleotides, the CDR3 is TGTGTCAGCAGCCCTCAATCCGGGAGGCTGGGGGAAAAACTGTTTTTT. Protein sequence: CVSSPQSGRLGEKLFF.

This clonotype was counted ten times or more. This rearrangement joins TRBV10-3 to TRBJ2-5; the D gene could be TRBD1 or TRBD2 (5 bases each). Between the trimmed V and J ends, which lost 10 bases and 1 base, there was a span of 16 bases. CDR3 size: 14 residues. Germline CDR1 and CDR2: ENHRY and SYGVKD. In DNA, the CDR3 is TGTGCCAGCCTCCACCCAGGGACCCAAGAGACCCAGTACTTC. Its translation: CASLHPGTQETQYF.

Worth noting for this clonotype: A much larger clonotype is one base distant, so this may be a read error. The chain is built from TRBV7-2 and TRBJ2-5, with 9 bases identical to TRBD1. The CDR3 consists of 14 residues. The J segment lost 3 bases and the V segment lost 5 bases, leaving 4 bases of the junction unmatched. Germline V gene sequence: CDR1 SGHTA, CDR2 FQGNSA. The CDR3 DNA reads as TGTGCCAGCAGCGGGACAGGGTGGAAAGAGACCCAGTACTTC. Amino acid sequence: CASSGTGWKETQYF.

A note on this clonotype: An end of the junction does not agree with germline; a read error may underlie this. The chain combines TRBV10-3 with TRBJ2-6; 10 positions match TRBD1. The length of the CDR3 is 12 residues. Per the germline V gene, CDR1 is ENHRY and CDR2 is SYGVKD. The CDR3 coding sequence is TGTGCCATCAGGGGACAGGGGAACACTGAAGCTTTC. Translated, it gives CAIRGQGNTEAF.

This clonotype was recorded many times. The chain couples TRBV6-5 to TRBJ2-2; D gene ambiguous. The V end lost 0 bases, the J end lost 1 base, and 0 bases lay between the germline ends. CDR1 MNHEY and CDR2 SVGAGI come from the germline V gene. CDR3 length equals 13 residues. In DNA form, the CDR3 reads TGTGCCAGCAGTTACTCGAACACCGGGGAGCTGTTTTTT. Translated: CASSYSNTGELFF.

The chain joins TRBV7-7 to TRBJ2-5; 8 bases are shared with TRBD2. Trimming removed 4 bases from V and 4 bases from J; junction bases left unmatched: 11. The germline V gene encodes CDR1 SSHAT and CDR2 FNYEAQ (reference sequence). The CDR3 consists of 16 residues. The CDR3 bases are TGTGCCAGCAGCTCAACAGCCGGGAGGGCCGGAGAGACCCAGTACTTC. This gives the protein CASSSTAGRAGETQYF.

Notes on this clonotype: It may be a read error: a sequence one base away is much more abundant. Without the conserved terminal phenylalanine or tryptophan, this CDR3 likely stems from a read error. The rearrangement uses TRBV19 and TRBJ1-1; 8 bases are shared with TRBD1. With V trimmed by 3 bases and J by 1 base, 4 bases remained unmatched. The germline gives CDR1 LNHDA, CDR2 SQIVND (reference sequence). The CDR3 totals 15 residues. This CDR3 reads CASSIGTGGNTEAFL. CDR3 bases: TGTGCCAGTAGTATCGGGACAGGTGGGAACACTGAAGCTTTCCTT.

This chain links TRBV29-1 with TRBJ2-5; the D gene could be TRBD1 or TRBD2 (5 bases each). The germline V and J ends were trimmed by 8 bases and 11 bases, with 15 bases remaining between them. Germline V gene lookup returns CDR1 SQVTM and CDR2 ANQGSEA. The CDR3 is 10 amino acids. CDR3 protein: CSSGPWGQYF. The DNA for the CDR3 is TGCAGCTCGGGACCGTGGGGTCAGTACTTC.

J is TRBJ1-2 and V is TRBV7-6; 7 nucleotides align to TRBD1. The CDR3 runs 16 residues. The germline V gene has CDR1 SGHVS and CDR2 FNYEAQ. Losses at the gene ends were 5 bases for V and 2 bases for J; bases not matched to a gene: 11. The CDR3 sequence is CASSPQRGLENYGYTF. CDR3 nucleotides: TGTGCCAGCAGCCCCCAGAGGGGGCTAGAAAACTATGGCTACACCTTC.

The chain joins TRBV7-2 to TRBJ2-2; D unresolved. Germline CDR1 SGHTA, CDR2 FQGNSA. Trimming stripped 1 base from V and 3 bases from J, with 6 bases between. This CDR3 has 14 amino acids. CDR3 sequence reads: CASSLDGHTGELFF. The CDR3 DNA reads as TGTGCCAGCAGCTTAGATGGCCACACCGGGGAGCTGTTTTTT.

The chain employs TRBV5-4 and TRBJ2-7, with 8 nucleotides matching TRBD1. CDR3 length: 15 residues. Germline CDR1 and CDR2: SGHNT and YYREEE (reference sequence). The trim removed 5 bases at V and 2 bases at J, leaving 9 bases unmatched. The CDR3 nucleotides read TGTGCCAGCAGTCCTAGGACAGGGTCCCCCTACGAGCAGTACTTC. This sequence encodes CASSPRTGSPYEQYF. Supplemented by reference TRBV5-4 and TRBJ2-7, the full variable domain reads ETGVTQSPTHLIKTRGQQVTLRCSSQSGHNTVSWYQQALGQGPQFIFQYYREEENGRGNFPPRFSGLQFPNYSSELNVNALELDDSALYLCASSPRTGSPYEQYFGPGTRLTVT.

The chain has TRBV30 and TRBJ2-7, with D unclear. The germline gives CDR1 GTSNPN, CDR2 SVGIG (reference sequence). V lost 1 base and J lost 2, with 9 bases in between. This CDR3 spans 13 amino acids. The CDR3 DNA sequence: TGTGCCTGGAGTGCCGCGGCGGCCTACGAGCAGTACTTC. Encoded protein: CAWSAAAAYEQYF.

The count of this clonotype is one. A much larger clone lies one base from this, so it may be a read error. V and J are TRBV7-2 and TRBJ2-5; TRBD2 matches at 9 bases. The germline CDR1 and CDR2 sequences are SGHTA and FQGNSA. The CDR3 contains 18 residues. CDR3 sequence (DNA): TGTGCCGGCAGCTTAGGAGGTGGGACTAGCAGGCCGCAAGAGACCCAGTACTTC. Its translation is CAGSLGGGTSRPQETQYF. The full variable domain, completed using reference TRBV7-2 and TRBJ2-5, is GAGVSQSPSNKVTEKGKDVELRCDPISGHTALYWYRQSLGQGLEFLIYFQGNSAPDKSGLPSDRFSAERTGGSVSTLTIQRTQQEDSAVYLCAGSLGGGTSRPQETQYFGPGTRLLVL.

The table lists this clonotype with many counts. V is TRBV7-3 and J is TRBJ1-2; possible D gene TRBD1, 6 bases. Germline CDR1 and CDR2: SGHTA and FQGTGA. CDR3 size: 13 residues. With 1 base removed from V and 8 bases from J, the gap between germline ends came to 11 bases. The CDR3 DNA follows: TGTGCCAGCAGCTTAAGGATGGGGGGCGGCTACACCTTC. Encoded protein: CASSLRMGGGYTF.

Ten or more counts support this clonotype. The chain uses TRBV20-1 and TRBJ1-1; D remains unclear. The CDR3 has 13 residues. CDR1 is DFQATT, CDR2 SNEGSKA, per germline (reference sequence). V lost 8 bases to trimming and J lost 5 bases, with 18 bases between them. The CDR3 DNA sequence: TGCAGTCCCTCACAGAGAGCCGCAACTGAAGCTTTCTTT. It specifies CSPSQRAATEAFF.

This clonotype was observed a few times. V gene TRBV19 combines with J gene TRBJ2-2; tentative D call: TRBD2 (6 bases). Germline CDR1 reads LNHDA; CDR2 reads SQIVND (reference sequence). The CDR3 has 16 residues. V was pared by 3 bases and J by 7 bases, with 18 bases between. CDR3 DNA: TGTGCCAGTAGTATCCCAGGATGGCGGGGCAGCGGGGAGCTGTTTTTT. It translates to CASSIPGWRGSGELFF. The full variable domain, with the rest looked up from reference TRBV19 and TRBJ2-2, is DGGITQSPKYLFRKEGQNVTLSCEQNLNHDAMYWYRQDPGQGLRLIYYSQIVNDFQKGDIAEGYSVSREKKESFPLTVTSAQKNPTAFYLCASSIPGWRGSGELFFGEGSRLTVL.

The chain couples TRBV29-1 to TRBJ1-1; 7 bases agree with TRBD1. V shed 8 bases and J 1 base; nucleotides not matched to a gene: 10. CDR3 length: 14 amino acids. Germline V gene lookup returns CDR1 SQVTM and CDR2 ANQGSEA. The CDR3 region has the DNA TGCAGCTTAGGGCAGGGGGGCCCGAACACTGAAGCTTTCTTT. Translated: CSLGQGGPNTEAFF.

This clonotype was detected only a few times. The chain uses TRBV6-1 and TRBJ1-5; 7 positions agree with TRBD1. V gave up 2 bases and J gave up 3 bases; unmatched junction bases: 16. CDR1 and CDR2 (germline): MNHNS, SASEGT. CDR3 length: 19 amino acids. The CDR3 loop reads CASSEIQGSGRRNNQPQHF. The CDR3 nucleotides are TGTGCCAGCAGTGAAATACAGGGGTCAGGGAGGAGGAACAATCAGCCCCAGCATTTT.

This clonotype has at least ten counts. The J gene is TRBJ1-1, the V gene TRBV19; perhaps TRBD1 as D (6 bases). This CDR3 is built from 13 residues. The germline V and J ends were trimmed by 6 bases and 4 bases, with 12 bases remaining between them. Germline V gives CDR1 LNHDA, CDR2 SQIVND (reference sequence). The chain's CDR3 is CASRTTGPTEAFF. Here the CDR3 DNA reads TGTGCCAGTAGAACTACAGGGCCCACTGAAGCTTTCTTT. The complete variable domain, with remaining parts taken from reference TRBV19 and TRBJ1-1, reads DGGITQSPKYLFRKEGQNVTLSCEQNLNHDAMYWYRQDPGQGLRLIYYSQIVNDFQKGDIAEGYSVSREKKESFPLTVTSAQKNPTAFYLCASRTTGPTEAFFGQGTRLTVV.